The source of this T cell receptor (beta chain) is a study of blood T cell repertoires in COVID-19. This CDR3 has 16 amino acids. Repertoires were generated with immunoSEQ multiplex PCR, while TCRdb's copy carries only in-frame clones and drops some. The sample carries some 40,000 clones, 85% to 95% recorded once. Specimen: peripheral blood. This receptor was obtained from a man in his fifties with COVID-19, enrolled during active disease. This chain joins TRBV21-1 and TRBJ2-7; TRBD1 reflects the table's D call only, with no check against the DNA. TRBV21-1 is noted as a pseudogene. The CDR3 DNA reads as TGTGCCAGCAGTACTTACGAATCGGGACAGGGTAACGAGCAGTACTTC. It is translated as CASSTYESGQGNEQYF.